This note documents a single T cell receptor (beta chain) sequence. This entry comes from a study of monozygotic twins with inflammatory bowel disease. The length of the CDR3 is 14 residues. The V gene's germline CDR1 is KGHSH and CDR2 LQKENI. From the 5' RACE reads, TCRdb lists one entry per CDR3 protein and no DNA. This table holds 210,000 or so distinct CDR3 sequences. This sequence joins TRBV18 and TRBJ2-1. This receptor was obtained from a human donor with ulcerative colitis or Crohn's disease, or a healthy co-twin of an affected twin (not recorded which). Sequencing was done on a sample of blood. This CDR3 reads CASSAGTTYNEQFF.